These T cell receptor beta chains were read from a single sample in a study of human T cells and chemical hapten exposure. TCRdb reprocessed the RACE reads via MiXCR and lists one record per CDR3 protein. The table shows some 57,000 distinct CDR3 sequences, with about 10% occurring only once. The sample was whole blood, taken in connection with sensitization to the hapten diphenylcyclopropenone (DPC). These receptors originate from a woman between 50 and 59 years old with alopecia areata. Some clones in this sample may be carry-over from other donors' samples. The CDR3 runs from the conserved cysteine through the conserved F or W. The order of the fields is D gene, V gene, clone size, J gene, CDR3 DNA, CDR3 protein. A D gene is named only where the DNA matches it firmly. Rows give clone size only sometimes, using once, few, many, or a class for an expanded clone.

d_call: TRBD1; v_call: TRBV10-3; clone_size: few; j_call: TRBJ2-3; cdr3_nt: TGTGCCATCAGGGGGACAGGTCGGAGCACAGATACGCAGTATTTT; cdr3_aa: CAIRGTGRSTDTQYF
d_call: NA; v_call: TRBV29-1; clone_size: many; j_call: TRBJ2-5; cdr3_nt: TGCAGCGGGGGACGCGAGGGAGAGACCCAGTACTTC; cdr3_aa: CSGGREGETQYF
d_call: NA; v_call: TRBV7-9; clone_size: many; j_call: TRBJ1-4; cdr3_nt: TGTGCCAGCAGCCCTGGTACGAATAGGGTCTACTTCAATGAAAAACTGTTTTTT; cdr3_aa: CASSPGTNRVYFNEKLFF
d_call: NA; v_call: TRBV29-1; clone_size: NA; j_call: TRBJ1-3; cdr3_nt: TGCAGCTGCCTCTCTGGAAACACCATATATTTT; cdr3_aa: CSCLSGNTIYF
d_call: NA; v_call: TRBV5-8; clone_size: many; j_call: TRBJ1-4; cdr3_nt: TGTGCCAGCAGCTCCGTAGGGACCCCAACAACTAATGAAAAACTGTTTTTT; cdr3_aa: CASSSVGTPTTNEKLFF
d_call: NA; v_call: TRBV24-1; clone_size: NA; j_call: TRBJ1-1; cdr3_nt: TGTGCCACCACCGACCGGCTGAACACTGAAGCTTTCTTT; cdr3_aa: CATTDRLNTEAFF
d_call: TRBD1; v_call: TRBV5-1; clone_size: many; j_call: TRBJ1-4; cdr3_nt: TGCGCCAGCAGCTCAACGACAGGGCCGGAAAAACTGTTTTTT; cdr3_aa: CASSSTTGPEKLFF
d_call: NA; v_call: TRBV11-2; clone_size: NA; j_call: TRBJ2-1; cdr3_nt: TGTGCCAGCCCGGGGCCTGGTGAGCAGTTCTTC; cdr3_aa: CASPGPGEQFF
d_call: NA; v_call: TRBV29-1; clone_size: few; j_call: TRBJ1-1; cdr3_nt: TGCAGCGCCGAAGGGCAGGGCGGCACTGAAGCTTTCTTT; cdr3_aa: CSAEGQGGTEAFF
d_call: NA; v_call: TRBV12-3/TRBV12-4; clone_size: NA; j_call: TRBJ1-5; cdr3_nt: TGTGCCAGCAGTATGGACCGTAGCAATCAGCCCCAGCATTTT; cdr3_aa: CASSMDRSNQPQHF
d_call: NA; v_call: TRBV10-3; clone_size: NA; j_call: TRBJ2-1; cdr3_nt: TGTGCCATCAGTGAGTCGGAAATAGCGTCTATAAGTGAGCAGTTCTTC; cdr3_aa: CAISESEIASISEQFF
d_call: NA; v_call: TRBV6-5; clone_size: NA; j_call: TRBJ1-2; cdr3_nt: TGTGCCAGTTACGAGGGCGGAGGGGTTAACTATGGCTACACCTTC; cdr3_aa: CASYEGGGVNYGYTF
d_call: NA; v_call: TRBV7-9; clone_size: many; j_call: TRBJ2-3; cdr3_nt: TGTGCCAGCAGCCCGGTCACAGATACGCAGTATTTT; cdr3_aa: CASSPVTDTQYF
d_call: NA; v_call: TRBV21-1; clone_size: many; j_call: TRBJ2-7; cdr3_nt: TGTGCCAGCAGCAAAGGTCAAGTATACTACGAGCAGTACTTC; cdr3_aa: CASSKGQVYYEQYF
d_call: NA; v_call: TRBV5-6; clone_size: NA; j_call: TRBJ2-5; cdr3_nt: TGTGCCAGCAGCTTTGGGGAGATCCTTGGAGAGACCCAGTACTTC; cdr3_aa: CASSFGEILGETQYF
d_call: NA; v_call: TRBV7-9; clone_size: few; j_call: TRBJ2-1; cdr3_nt: TGTGCCAGCAGCTTAGCGCAGAGCCGCGAGCAGTTCTTC; cdr3_aa: CASSLAQSREQFF
d_call: TRBD1; v_call: TRBV20-1; clone_size: NA; j_call: TRBJ2-1; cdr3_nt: TGCAGTGCTAACAGGGGTGATGAGCAGTTCTTC; cdr3_aa: CSANRGDEQFF
d_call: NA; v_call: TRBV28; clone_size: NA; j_call: TRBJ2-3; cdr3_nt: TGTGCCAGCAGTTTAGGTAGCTCGGATACGCAGTATTTT; cdr3_aa: CASSLGSSDTQYF
d_call: NA; v_call: TRBV18; clone_size: many; j_call: TRBJ1-4; cdr3_nt: TGTGCCAGCTCACCTGGAGGAGGAGGATGGGAAAAACTGTTTTTT; cdr3_aa: CASSPGGGGWEKLFF
d_call: TRBD1; v_call: TRBV29-1; clone_size: NA; j_call: TRBJ1-1; cdr3_nt: TGCAGCGTTAGGAGGGACAGTTCGAACCAAGCTTTCTTT; cdr3_aa: CSVRRDSSNQAFF
d_call: NA; v_call: TRBV7-2; clone_size: NA; j_call: TRBJ2-3; cdr3_nt: TGTGCCAGCAGCTTAGTCTGGCTAGGCACAGATACGCAGTATTTT; cdr3_aa: CASSLVWLGTDTQYF
d_call: NA; v_call: TRBV6-2/TRBV6-3; clone_size: many; j_call: TRBJ2-1; cdr3_nt: TGTGCCAGCAGTTACGGGGCGGGATCGAGGTTCTTC; cdr3_aa: CASSYGAGSRFF
d_call: NA; v_call: TRBV7-2; clone_size: NA; j_call: TRBJ2-2; cdr3_nt: TGTGCCAGCAGCAAGTACACCACCGGGGAGCTGTTTTTT; cdr3_aa: CASSKYTTGELFF
d_call: NA; v_call: TRBV6-5; clone_size: NA; j_call: TRBJ1-1; cdr3_nt: TGTGCCAGCAGTTACTCGGGCCAGATGAACACTGAAGCTTTCTTT; cdr3_aa: CASSYSGQMNTEAFF
d_call: TRBD1; v_call: TRBV2; clone_size: NA; j_call: TRBJ2-5; cdr3_nt: TGTGCCAGCAGTTGGGGACAGGGACAAGAGACCCAGTACTTC; cdr3_aa: CASSWGQGQETQYF